This T cell receptor (beta chain) stems from a study of blood T cell repertoires in COVID-19. Turning to the study itself: Acute and convalescent COVID-19 samples came from the United States, Italy and Spain. T cells, B-cell-depleted T cells, or PBMCs supplied cDNA or gDNA.

Germline CDR1 reads SGHDT; CDR2 reads YYEEEE. V was clipped by 0 bases and J by 4 bases, with 7 bases between them. The CDR3 is 13 amino acids. Authors' data handling: Amplification with reference gene primers provided the estimates of nucleated cell counts. The method was immunoSEQ multiplex PCR; TCRdb's version includes in-frame clones alone and lacks a portion of them. That table furnishes V, J and clone size, whereas the DNA furnished D and trimming. The data contain approximately 85,000 clones, roughly 90% of them singletons. The sequencing input was peripheral blood. The chain is built from TRBV5-6 and TRBJ1-2; D might be TRBD1 (6 bases). This receptor was obtained from a man aged 45-65 years with acute or convalescent COVID-19. CDR3 sequence (DNA): TGTGCCAGCAGCTTGGAACAGGGCTATGGCTACACCTTC. It codes for CASSLEQGYGYTF.